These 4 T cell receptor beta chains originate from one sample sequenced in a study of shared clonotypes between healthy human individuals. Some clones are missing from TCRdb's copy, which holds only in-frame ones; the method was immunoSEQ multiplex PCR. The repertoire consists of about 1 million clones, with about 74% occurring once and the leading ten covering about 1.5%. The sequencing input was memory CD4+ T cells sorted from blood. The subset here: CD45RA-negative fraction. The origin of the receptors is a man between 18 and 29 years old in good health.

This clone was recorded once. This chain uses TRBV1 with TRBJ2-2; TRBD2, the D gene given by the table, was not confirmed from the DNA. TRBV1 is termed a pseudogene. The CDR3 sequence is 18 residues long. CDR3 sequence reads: CTSSHILGLALNTGELFF. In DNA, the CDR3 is TGCACCAGCAGCCATATACTCGGGCTAGCGCTGAACACCGGGGAGCTGTTTTTT.

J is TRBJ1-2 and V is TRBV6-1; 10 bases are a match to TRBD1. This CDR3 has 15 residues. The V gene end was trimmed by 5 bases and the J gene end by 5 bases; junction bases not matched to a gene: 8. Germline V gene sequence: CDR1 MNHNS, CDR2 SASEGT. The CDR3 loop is CASSRDRGGLYGYTF. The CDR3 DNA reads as TGTGCCAGCAGTCGGGACAGGGGCGGCCTATATGGCTACACCTTC.

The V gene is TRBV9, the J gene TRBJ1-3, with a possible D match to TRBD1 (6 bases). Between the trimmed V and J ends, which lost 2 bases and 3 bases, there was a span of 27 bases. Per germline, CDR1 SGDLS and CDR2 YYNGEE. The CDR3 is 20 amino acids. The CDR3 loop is CASSVGWTAQFGRGGNTIYF. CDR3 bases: TGTGCCAGCAGCGTGGGTTGGACAGCGCAGTTCGGGCGAGGTGGAAACACCATATATTTT.

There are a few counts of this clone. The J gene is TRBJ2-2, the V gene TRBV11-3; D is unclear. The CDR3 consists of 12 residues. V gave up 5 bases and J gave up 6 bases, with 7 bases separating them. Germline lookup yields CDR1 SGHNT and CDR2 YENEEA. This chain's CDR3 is CASSLVPGELFF. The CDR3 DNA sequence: TGTGCCAGCAGCCTAGTCCCCGGGGAGCTGTTTTTT.